This entry features one TCR beta chain sequence. Its antigen is currently unknown. These data originate in a study of T cell responses to AZD1222 COVID-19 vaccine. Study at large: Investigators merged groups given second doses at roughly 4 or roughly 12 weeks. Study conclusions and caveats: Increases in Spike-specific TCR breadth and depth were seen after two AZD1222 doses. Baseline seropositivity characterized only six or seven AZD1222 recipients. Clonal diversity was possibly underestimated, and white British individuals and females predominated among donors.

Only in-frame clones appear in the TCRdb table, and some are missing; sequencing was by immunoSEQ multiplex PCR. The sample shows under 200,000 clones, 93% of them seen only once. Per germline, CDR1 MNHEY and CDR2 SVGAGI. The junction had 9 bases not matched to a gene; V was cut back by 7 bases and J by 5 bases. The CDR3 covers 15 residues. The rearrangement links TRBV6-5 to TRBJ1-5; 9 nucleotides agree with TRBD1. The sample in question was peripheral blood, obtained on day 0 of AZD1222 vaccination. The source of this sequence is an adult in good health. CDR3 coding DNA: TGTGCCAGCATTCAAGAGGACAGGGGTCATCAGCCCCAGCATTTT. Its translation is CASIQEDRGHQPQHF.